The rows below give T cell receptor beta chains drawn from one sample of a study of T cells in Graves' hyperthyroidism and ophthalmopathy. TCRdb independently ran MiXCR on the multiplex PCR reads; one entry per CDR3 protein. The sample yields 690,000 or so distinct CDR3 sequences, around 20% seen once. The sample was blood. These receptors came from a woman aged 45 to 65 with Graves' hyperthyroidism that later progressed to Graves' ophthalmopathy. Both conserved end residues are part of each CDR3. A D gene is named only where the DNA matches it firmly. Size is omitted from some rows. Given values are once, few, many or a class for expanded clones.

>TRBJ2-7|NA|NA|TRBV3-1
CASSQESGNRAYEQYF
TGTGCCAGCAGCCAAGAATCGGGGAACAGGGCCTACGAGCAGTACTTC
>TRBJ2-3|TRBD2|many|TRBV3-1
CASSQDGRTSPADTQYF
TGTGCCAGCAGCCAAGATGGGCGGACTAGTCCCGCAGATACGCAGTATTTT
>TRBJ1-5|NA|many|TRBV3-1
CASSRSPSRGQPQHF
TGTGCCAGCAGCCGCAGCCCATCCCGAGGTCAGCCCCAGCATTTT
>TRBJ2-3|NA|few|TRBV7-9
CASSLQAGGDTQYF
TGTGCCAGCAGCTTACAGGCAGGAGGGGATACGCAGTATTTT
>TRBJ1-1|TRBD1|NA|TRBV19
CASSNRGMNTEAFF
TGTGCCAGTAGTAACAGGGGCATGAACACTGAAGCTTTCTTT
>TRBJ2-3|TRBD2|NA|TRBV6-2/TRBV6-3
CASNYGLKRGGSTDTQYF
TGTGCCAGCAACTACGGGCTGAAGCGGGGGGGCAGCACAGATACGCAGTATTTT
>TRBJ1-5|NA|many|TRBV3-1
CASSQGQDRYPQHF
TGTGCCAGCAGCCAAGGACAGGATCGTTACCCCCAGCATTTT
>TRBJ1-5|NA|many|TRBV27
CASSPGAGNQPQHF
TGTGCCAGCAGTCCTGGGGCAGGCAATCAGCCCCAGCATTTT
>TRBJ1-5|NA|few|TRBV12-3/TRBV12-4
CASSANRVQPQHF
TGTGCCAGCAGTGCAAACAGGGTTCAGCCCCAGCATTTT
>TRBJ2-6|NA|many|TRBV20-1
CSALGRGSGANVLTF
TGCAGTGCTTTGGGAAGGGGTTCTGGGGCCAACGTCCTGACTTTC
>TRBJ1-2|NA|NA|TRBV19
CASSPGEDYGYTF
TGTGCCAGTAGCCCTGGGGAGGACTATGGCTACACCTTC
>TRBJ1-3|NA|few|TRBV7-2
CASSLNLLRASGNTIYF
TGTGCCAGCAGCTTAAACCTACTGCGGGCCTCTGGAAACACCATATATTTT
>TRBJ1-2|TRBD1|NA|TRBV19
CASSILRGTDYGYTF
TGTGCCAGCTCAATCCTCAGGGGGACGGACTATGGCTACACCTTC
>TRBJ2-3|NA|few|TRBV28
CASILGQSTDTQYF
TGTGCCAGCATCCTCGGACAGAGTACAGATACGCAGTATTTT
>TRBJ2-1|NA|NA|TRBV11-2
CASSGGGLGYNEQFF
TGTGCCAGCAGCGGTGGGGGCCTCGGGTACAATGAGCAGTTCTTC
>TRBJ1-1|NA|NA|TRBV4-1
CASSQGRVGTEAFF
TGCGCCAGCAGCCAAGGCAGGGTTGGCACTGAAGCTTTCTTT
>TRBJ1-1|TRBD1|NA|TRBV20-1
CSARGDRGRTEAFF
TGCAGTGCGAGGGGCGACAGGGGACGGACTGAAGCTTTCTTT
>TRBJ1-5|NA|few|TRBV27
CASSLVPDDGQPQHF
TGTGCCAGCAGTTTGGTTCCGGACGACGGTCAGCCCCAGCATTTT
>TRBJ2-1|TRBD2|once|TRBV20-1
CSAGGLAGRNEQFF
TGCAGTGCCGGCGGACTAGCGGGAAGGAATGAGCAGTTCTTC
>TRBJ1-3|NA|NA|TRBV12-3/TRBV12-4
CASSFATISGNTIYF
TGTGCCAGCAGTTTTGCGACAATCTCTGGAAACACCATATATTTT
>TRBJ2-7|TRBD1|many|TRBV18
CASSPPGQGYYEQYF
TGTGCCAGCTCACCGCCGGGACAGGGATACTACGAGCAGTACTTC
>TRBJ1-1|TRBD1|NA|TRBV5-5
CASRIGQGASYTEAFF
TGTGCCAGCAGGATAGGACAGGGGGCGTCATACACTGAAGCTTTCTTT